What follows are 27 T cell receptor beta chains derived from one specimen sequenced in a study of blood T cell repertoires in COVID-19 (dated by TCRdb to about 2020). Library preparation used the immunoSEQ multiplex PCR assay. TCRdb obtained this table from immuneACCESS and retained in-frame rearrangements with V and J assigned. These tables miss some clones; where compared with another copy, unresolved V genes account for less than half of the shortfall, and the remainder is unexplained. This sample comprises 210,000 or so clones, around 80% of them detected only once. Of the sample, around 2.8% falls within the top ten clones. Sequencing was done on a sample of peripheral blood. These receptors all come from an elderly woman with active or convalescent COVID-19.

This clone was detected only a few times. The V gene is TRBV28, the J gene TRBJ2-7; D remains unclear. V lost 5 bases, J lost 2 bases, and 16 bases lay in between. Per germline, CDR1 MDHEN and CDR2 SYDVKM. The CDR3 totals 15 residues. In nucleotides, the CDR3 is TGTGCCAGCAGTCCCCCTGCTGCGCAGGCCTACGAGCAGTACTTC. It encodes CASSPPAAQAYEQYF.

This chain links TRBV19 with TRBJ1-2, with 7 bases fitting TRBD1. Per the germline V gene, CDR1 is LNHDA and CDR2 is SQIVND (reference sequence). The CDR3 sequence is 15 residues long. J was trimmed by 0 bases and V by 4 bases; bases with no gene match: 5. As DNA, the CDR3 is TGTGCCAGTAGTAGGGCCGGACAGGCTAACTATGGCTACACCTTC. The encoded protein is CASSRAGQANYGYTF.

The CDR3, as DNA: TGTGCCAGCAGCCGTGGACAGGGAGACACCGGGGAGCTGTTTTTT. Its translation: CASSRGQGDTGELFF. J is TRBJ2-2 and V is TRBV7-6; 8 bases line up with TRBD1. The junction had 5 bases not matched to a gene; V was cut back by 5 bases and J by 3 bases. CDR1 is SGHVS, CDR2 FNYEAQ, per germline. CDR3 length equals 15 residues.

The genes are TRBV24-1 and TRBJ2-1; TRBD2 agrees at 12 bases. This CDR3 contains 16 residues. With 3 bases clipped from V and 8 bases from J, the junction kept 7 bases outside the gene matches. The germline V gene has CDR1 KGHDR and CDR2 SFDVKD. CDR3 DNA: TGTGCCACCAGTGATGCACTAGCGGGGGGCCTCGATGAGCAGTTCTTC. It codes for CATSDALAGGLDEQFF.

The chain combines TRBV5-1 with TRBJ2-3; 11 bases line up with TRBD2. The V and J ends lost 7 bases and 4 bases, in that order; junction bases with no gene match: 11. The germline V gene has CDR1 SGHRS and CDR2 YFSETQ. This CDR3 contains 16 residues. DNA of the CDR3: TGCGCCAGCGACCCTAATAGCGGGGGGGCATCAGATACGCAGTATTTT. It encodes CASDPNSGGASDTQYF.

This clone was picked up a small number of times. This rearrangement joins TRBV3-1 (or the pseudogene TRBV3-2) to TRBJ1-3; no clear D gene. V was shortened by 4 bases and J by 0 bases, with 10 bases between the two germline ends. The V gene's germline CDR1 is LGHDT and CDR2 YNNKEL (reference sequence). The CDR3 extends over 15 amino acids. CDR3 loop: CASSRRRDSGNTIYF. DNA for the CDR3: TGTGCCAGCAGCCGGAGGAGGGACTCTGGAAACACCATATATTTT.

CDR3 in amino acids: CASSLGQGAADTQYF. CDR3 bases: TGCGCCAGCAGCTTGGGGCAGGGGGCGGCAGATACGCAGTATTTT. The chain employs TRBV5-1 and TRBJ2-3; TRBD1 matches at 8 bases. Unmatched junction bases numbered 4, after V lost 0 bases and J lost 4 bases. Germline assignment: CDR1 SGHRS and CDR2 YFSETQ. CDR3 length: 15 amino acids.

The chain links TRBV5-4 to TRBJ1-2; TRBD1 is a possible D gene (5 bases). CDR1 and CDR2 (germline): SGHNT, YYREEE (reference sequence). CDR3 length: 17 amino acids. V was clipped by 4 bases and J by 0 bases, with 19 bases between them. In DNA, the CDR3 is TGTGCCAGCAGCCCCGGGACTTCTCCTAATACTAACTATGGCTACACCTTC. Its translation is CASSPGTSPNTNYGYTF.

The V call is TRBV4-3, the J call TRBJ1-1, with 9 bases lining up with TRBD1. CDR1 LGHNA and CDR2 YSLEER come from the germline V gene. The CDR3 loop spans 17 amino acids. V lost 1 base and J lost 0; bases outside the gene matches: 6. CDR3 DNA sequence: TGCGCCAGCAGCCAAGGACAGGGGGTTAAGATGAACACTGAAGCTTTCTTT. Translation gives CASSQGQGVKMNTEAFF.

J is TRBJ1-1 and V is TRBV19, with a weak D call TRBD1 (5 bases). The CDR3 runs to 13 residues. Germline CDR1 and CDR2: LNHDA and SQIVND (reference sequence). V was clipped by 6 bases and J by 5 bases, with 13 bases between them. As DNA, the CDR3 is TGTGCCAGTAGCCAATCTAGACAGACTGAAGCTTTCTTT. Amino acid sequence: CASSQSRQTEAFF.

The chain recombines TRBV27 with TRBJ1-2; 8 nucleotides match TRBD1. The CDR3 is 13 amino acids. Germline lookup yields CDR1 MNHEY and CDR2 SMNVEV (reference sequence). V lost 3 bases and J lost 6; bases outside the gene matches: 3. DNA for the CDR3: TGTGCCAGCAGTTTGACAGGGGTCCATGGCTACACCTTC. Protein sequence: CASSLTGVHGYTF.

V and J are TRBV10-3 and TRBJ1-1; TRBD1 is a possible D gene (5 bases). The germline V and J ends were trimmed by 4 bases and 0 bases, with 15 bases remaining between them. The CDR3 runs to 16 residues. Germline lookup yields CDR1 ENHRY and CDR2 SYGVKD. CDR3 DNA sequence: TGTGCCATCAGTGGGGCCGGGGGGTTCATGAACACTGAAGCTTTCTTT. Translation gives CAISGAGGFMNTEAFF.

This chain links TRBV27 with TRBJ2-3; TRBD2 matches at 9 bases. Looked up from germline, CDR1 is MNHEY and CDR2 is SMNVEV (reference sequence). The CDR3 sequence is 16 residues long. Trimming cost V 9 bases and J 4 bases; bases outside gene matches: 14. In nucleotides, the CDR3 is TGTGCCAGTAAGACCGGGACTAGCTTCCCCCCAGATACGCAGTATTTT. Translated: CASKTGTSFPPDTQYF.

The chain links TRBV6-2 or TRBV6-3 to TRBJ1-2; TRBD1 matches at 7 bases. Trimming removed 3 bases from V and 2 bases from J; junction bases left unmatched: 3. The CDR3 covers 14 residues. In germline, CDR1 is MNHEY, CDR2 SVGEGT. The CDR3 DNA reads as TGTGCCAGCAGTTATGCGGGACAGAACTATGGCTACACCTTC. It translates to CASSYAGQNYGYTF.

The rearrangement links TRBV7-9 to TRBJ1-4; 7 positions match TRBD1. Germline CDR1 is SEHNR and CDR2 is FQNEAQ (reference sequence). V lost 1 base, J lost 8 bases, and 7 bases stayed unmatched. The CDR3 sequence is 15 residues long. The CDR3 loop reads CASSLEDRSGEKLFF. The CDR3 region has the DNA TGTGCCAGCAGCTTAGAGGACAGGTCTGGAGAAAAACTGTTTTTT.

The V and J genes are TRBV30 and TRBJ2-4, with 7 bases lining up with TRBD2. V was clipped by 1 base and J by 0 bases; unmatched bases: 3. Germline assignment: CDR1 GTSNPN and CDR2 SVGIG (reference sequence). The CDR3 length is 15 residues. CDR3: CAWSGGGLAKNIQYF. DNA of the CDR3: TGTGCCTGGAGTGGGGGGGGTCTAGCCAAAAACATTCAGTACTTC.

This chain connects TRBV2 to TRBJ2-3; the match to TRBD2 covers 14 bases. The germline gives CDR1 SNHLY, CDR2 FYNNEI. V shed 9 bases, J shed 1 base, and the junction held 9 bases outside the gene matches. The CDR3 covers 17 residues. The CDR3 loop reads CARRRATSGGGTDTQYF. The CDR3 DNA is TGTGCCAGACGCCGCGCGACTAGCGGGGGGGGCACAGATACGCAGTATTTT.

The J gene is TRBJ1-2, the V gene TRBV28; 7 bases match TRBD1. Trimming took 3 bases from V and 5 from J; bases not matched to a gene: 12. The V gene's germline CDR1 is MDHEN and CDR2 SYDVKM. There are 16 residues in the CDR3. The CDR3 spells CASSFFIGTEGYGYTF. As DNA, the CDR3 is TGTGCCAGCAGTTTCTTCATAGGGACAGAAGGATATGGCTACACCTTC.

J is TRBJ2-7 and V is TRBV5-1; D perhaps matches TRBD1 (6 bases). The V and J ends lost 3 bases and 3 bases respectively, with 19 bases between them. Germline V lookup: CDR1 SGHRS, CDR2 YFSETQ. The CDR3 sequence is 16 residues long. The CDR3 protein is CASSSGPGAFGYEQYF. In DNA, the CDR3 is TGCGCCAGCAGCTCTGGCCCAGGGGCGTTTGGCTACGAGCAGTACTTC. Supplemented by reference TRBV5-1 and TRBJ2-7, the full variable domain reads KAGVTQTPRYLIKTRGQQVTLSCSPISGHRSVSWYQQTPGQGLQFLFEYFSETQRNKGNFPGRFSGRQFSNSRSEMNVSTLELGDSALYLCASSSGPGAFGYEQYFGPGTRLTVT.

The CDR3 is CASSRRDFNEKLFF. CDR3 nucleotides: TGTGCCAGCAGCCGCCGGGACTTTAATGAAAAACTGTTTTTT. The chain combines TRBV5-4 with TRBJ1-4; a weak D match, TRBD1 (5 bases). V lost 4 bases and J 4 bases, leaving 11 bases between the germline ends. The length of the CDR3 is 14 residues. In germline, CDR1 is SGHNT, CDR2 YYREEE (reference sequence).

V gene TRBV24-1 combines with J gene TRBJ2-1, with no clear D. The CDR3 is 15 residues long. Trimming stripped 3 bases from V and 1 base from J, with 9 bases between. Germline V lookup: CDR1 KGHDR, CDR2 SFDVKD. The CDR3 coding sequence is TGTGCCACCAGTGATCGAGGCGATTCCTACAATGAGCAGTTCTTC. Translating it yields CATSDRGDSYNEQFF.

The V and J genes are TRBV18 and TRBJ1-1; maybe TRBD1 (5 bases). Germline V lookup: CDR1 KGHSH, CDR2 LQKENI. This CDR3 is built from 14 residues. V lost 4 bases, J lost 2 bases, and 11 bases lay in between. CDR3 amino acids: CASSQRQRNTEAFF. The CDR3 coding sequence is TGTGCCAGCTCACAACGACAGAGAAACACTGAAGCTTTCTTT.

V and J are TRBV3-1 (or the pseudogene TRBV3-2) and TRBJ1-2; D is uncertain. Germline CDR1 LGHDT, CDR2 YNNKEL (reference sequence). The CDR3 contains 12 residues. Trimming stripped 3 bases from V and 6 bases from J, with 8 bases between. CDR3 sequence (DNA): TGTGCCAGCAGCCACTCTTCGGATGGCTACACCTTC. Its translation is CASSHSSDGYTF.

This chain connects TRBV6-1 to TRBJ2-7, with D possibly TRBD1 on 6 matching bases. The CDR3 runs 14 residues. The germline CDR1 and CDR2 sequences are MNHNS and SASEGT. Trimming took 2 bases from V and 2 from J, leaving 10 bases between them. CDR3 region: CASSESWTAYEQYF. In nucleotides, the CDR3 is TGTGCCAGCAGTGAATCCTGGACAGCCTACGAGCAGTACTTC.

The chain combines TRBV12-3 or TRBV12-4 with TRBJ1-4, with D uncertain. The CDR3 consists of 13 residues. With 8 bases removed from V and 0 bases from J, the gap between germline ends came to 7 bases. CDR3 loop: CASSFATNEKLFF. CDR3 sequence (DNA): TGTGCCAGCTCCTTTGCAACTAATGAAAAACTGTTTTTT.

The V gene is TRBV2, the J gene TRBJ2-5; 11 nucleotides agree with TRBD2. V dropped 6 bases and J dropped 4; count of bases not matched to a gene: 10. The CDR3 totals 16 residues. Per germline, CDR1 SNHLY and CDR2 FYNNEI. The CDR3 sequence: CASSLSGGANRETQYF. The CDR3 region has the DNA TGTGCCAGCAGCCTTAGCGGGGGGGCCAATCGAGAGACCCAGTACTTC.

The chain carries TRBV24-1 and TRBJ2-2, with D perhaps TRBD2 (6 bases). Germline V gene lookup returns CDR1 KGHDR and CDR2 SFDVKD. V was shortened by 5 bases and J by 3 bases, with 9 bases between the two germline ends. The CDR3 has 14 residues. This chain's CDR3 is CATSGAGYTGELFF. CDR3 sequence (DNA): TGTGCCACCAGTGGCGCGGGGTACACCGGGGAGCTGTTTTTT.